Listed below are T cell receptor beta chains from one sample, sequenced in a study of T cells after yellow fever vaccination. Using its own MiXCR run on the 5' RACE reads, TCRdb lists one record per CDR3 protein. The table lists under 550,000 distinct CDR3 sequences, 20% to 25% of them singletons. The material was PBMCs, obtained less than 25 days after the first yellow fever vaccination. The receptors were gathered from a man in his late teens or twenties who received the YFV17D yellow fever vaccine. Each CDR3 is given without its conserved first and last residue.

SASRTGAEKLF | TRBV20-1
ASSQPGSGQGYEQY | TRBV4-2
AIKGQGYYEQY | TRBV10-3
AIRPSGGPQETQY | TRBV10-3
ASSSIYGYT | TRBV6-5
SARGPDSFNQPQH | TRBV20-1
ATGTSGRTGELF | TRBV24-1
ASSQESGTYEQY | TRBV3-1
ASSLGPVGYEQY | TRBV5-1
ASSGSGGRDTQY | TRBV6-1
ASSYRIWGANTGELF | TRBV6-2/TRBV6-3
ASSYPRGGYT | TRBV6-2/TRBV6-3
ASRLQGAQETQY | TRBV5-1
ASSTGTSGPIQETQY | TRBV12-3/TRBV12-4
ASSLVDRADTQY | TRBV7-9
ASSLVQGITDTQY | TRBV7-9
ASSVGGWTDTQY | TRBV9
ASSPRPGPLSHEQY | TRBV9
ASSPWDAGTQY | TRBV7-2
ASSLGSKDLYEQY | TRBV5-1
ASSSSDRDRATDTQY | TRBV7-9
ASSLTTEETQY | TRBV18
ASSSGLAGAVLYNEQF | TRBV5-1
SVVRKTQY | TRBV29-1
ASSLYVDTEAF | TRBV27
ASNRALNQPQH | TRBV2
ASSPDGLNEQF | TRBV5-1
ASRRAGPYNEQF | TRBV7-2
ASRALGTDTQY | TRBV5-1
SAHYSLYEQY | TRBV20-1
ASGRYRTRPNTEAF | TRBV6-2/TRBV6-3
ASSVGDRGEQY | TRBV7-3
AITPGSSYEQY | TRBV10-3